This T cell receptor (beta chain) came from a study of control samples from healthy donors and cancer patients. The V end lost 2 bases, the J end lost 4 bases, and 8 bases lay between the germline ends. The germline CDR1 and CDR2 sequences are SNHLY and FYNNEI. The CDR3 loop spans 13 amino acids. The protocol was immunoSEQ multiplex PCR, while the TCRdb copy is restricted to in-frame clones and leaves out a portion. The sample holds about 150,000 clones, 90% to 95% seen once. Sequences were obtained from blood. The chain combines TRBV2 with TRBJ1-2; D unclear. This clonotype was sampled from a man aged 40-50 years in good health. The CDR3 DNA reads TGTGCCAGCAGTGAACAACGCCTCTATGGCTACACCTTC. Residues: CASSEQRLYGYTF. Together with reference TRBV2 and TRBJ1-2, the CDR3 gives the full variable domain: EPEVTQTPSHQVTQMGQEVILRCVPISNHLYFYWYRQILGQKVEFLVSFYNNEISEKSEIFDDQFSVERPDGSNFTLKIRSTKLEDSAMYFCASSEQRLYGYTFGSGTRLTVV.